This TCR beta chain stems from a study of spatial heterogeneity in lung cancer. This clonotype has just a few counts. Its antigen is still unknown. Whole-study results and caveats: Resection blood, more than follow-up blood, showed ubiquitous expanded tumor TCRs.

Time point: blood at routine non-recurrence follow-up after resection. No cells were sorted before sequencing. The whole RNA sequenced was extracted from tumor, nontumor lung or frozen PBMC. V was trimmed by 0 bases and J by 6 bases, leaving 14 bases between them. Germline values: CDR1 SGHNT, CDR2 YENEEA. The CDR3 runs to 15 residues. MiXCR, applied by TCRdb to the 5' RACE reads, yields one record per CDR3 protein. The sample consists of about 100,000 distinct CDR3 sequences, less than 20% of them appearing once. Material: PBMCs, obtained at follow-up. V and J are TRBV11-3 and TRBJ1-1, with D maybe TRBD1 (6 bases). The clonotype originates from a male donor with early-stage non-small cell lung cancer. The CDR3 DNA sequence: TGTGCCAGCAGCTTAGAATCAGGGGAAGGGTCTGAAGCTTTCTTT. Protein product: CASSLESGEGSEAFF.